These 8 T cell receptor beta chains share one sample of origin, sequenced in a study of blood T cell repertoires in COVID-19 (dated by TCRdb to between 2020 and 2021). Libraries were made using the immunoSEQ multiplex PCR assay. TCRdb carries this immuneACCESS record with in-frame sequences only. Its versions omit some clonotypes, under half of them owing to an unresolved V gene in the studies checked, with the rest unexplained. The sample records a few hundred thousand clones, approximately 85% of which are singletons. Around 2.2% of the sample is in the top ten clones. Sequenced: PBMCs or T cells enriched from blood (not recorded which). The source of these receptors is a man aged 30-40 years who had recovered from COVID-19.

The rearrangement links TRBV7-9 to TRBJ1-2; D not certain. CDR3 length: 16 residues. Germline CDR1 is SEHNR and CDR2 is FQNEAQ (reference sequence). The V end lost 0 bases, the J end lost 4 bases, and 15 bases lay between the germline ends. The DNA for the CDR3 is TGTGCCAGCAGCTTAGCGATCGAGTCGAGACTCTATGGCTACACCTTC. This encodes CASSLAIESRLYGYTF.

The chain recombines TRBV7-2 with TRBJ2-7; 7 nucleotides match TRBD2. V lost 5 bases and J lost 3; bases outside the gene matches: 10. This CDR3 comprises 15 residues. The germline V gene has CDR1 SGHTA and CDR2 FQGNSA. In DNA form, the CDR3 reads TGTGCCAGCAGCCGCTCGGCGGGGGTTAACTACGAGCAGTACTTC. Protein: CASSRSAGVNYEQYF.

The V gene is TRBV2, the J gene TRBJ2-3; D is undetermined. The V gene's germline CDR1 is SNHLY and CDR2 FYNNEI. Trimming pared 1 base from V and 7 bases from J, leaving 6 bases between. There are 12 residues in the CDR3. This CDR3 reads CASSEELYTQYF. The CDR3 DNA sequence: TGTGCCAGCAGTGAAGAACTTTATACGCAGTATTTT.

In the case of this clone: The junction departs from germline at one end; a sequencing error may be responsible. The chain couples TRBV11-1 to TRBJ1-1; tentatively, D is TRBD1 (6 bases). In germline, CDR1 is SGHAT, CDR2 FQDESV (reference sequence). The CDR3 runs to 13 residues. In DNA form, the CDR3 reads TGTGCCAGCAGCTCACCCAACATGGGGGCGTACGTTTTT. It is translated as CASSSPNMGAYVF.

The chain couples TRBV3-1 (or the pseudogene TRBV3-2) to TRBJ2-3; D remains ambiguous. The CDR3 spans 13 residues. V lost 4 bases and J lost 4, with 9 bases in between. Per the germline V gene, CDR1 is LGHDT and CDR2 is YNNKEL (reference sequence). The CDR3 bases are TGTGCCAGCAGCCCCCGAGGCCCAGATACGCAGTATTTT. Its translation: CASSPRGPDTQYF.

The CDR3 region is CASSLVWGAKNIQYF. As DNA, the CDR3 is TGTGCCAGCAGTTTAGTGTGGGGCGCCAAAAACATTCAGTACTTC. The chain couples TRBV27 to TRBJ2-4; TRBD1 might be the D (5 bases). CDR1 MNHEY and CDR2 SMNVEV come from the germline V gene (reference sequence). CDR3 size: 15 residues. V lost 2 bases and J lost 1, with 9 bases in between.

This clone has only one observation. This chain joins TRBV7-8 and TRBJ2-5; D may be TRBD2 (5 bases). V was pared by 6 bases and J by 6 bases, with 17 bases between. This CDR3 contains 14 residues. The V gene's germline CDR1 is SGHVS and CDR2 FQNEAQ. The CDR3 DNA is TGTGCCAGCAGTCAAGCGGCTGCCTTCAAGACCCAGTACTTC. Protein product: CASSQAAAFKTQYF.

The chain carries TRBV5-6 and TRBJ1-2, with 9 positions matching TRBD1. CDR3 length equals 14 residues. Looked up from germline, CDR1 is SGHDT and CDR2 is YYEEEE. The junction had 2 bases not matched to a gene; V was cut back by 2 bases and J by 3 bases. DNA for the CDR3: TGTGCCAGCAGCTTCCGGGACAGGGACTATGGCTACACCTTC. Residues: CASSFRDRDYGYTF.